This T cell receptor beta chain was profiled in a study of technical replicates of blood from a few donors. The method was immunoSEQ multiplex PCR; TCRdb's version includes in-frame clones alone and lacks a portion of them. Altogether about 70,000 clones are present, about 94% being singletons, with the ten largest covering over 0.35%. This CDR3 contains 14 residues. The V end lost 1 base, the J end lost 5 bases, and 11 bases lay between the germline ends. Per the germline V gene, CDR1 is LGHNA and CDR2 is YNFKEQ. The gene calls are TRBV4-2 and TRBJ2-5; possibly TRBD2 for D (5 bases). This receptor was obtained from a human donor in good health. The specimen was T cells isolated from PBMCs. CDR3 nucleotide sequence: TGTGCCAGCAGCCAAGGAGGTGAGGGTGAGACCCAGTACTTC. This gives the protein CASSQGGEGETQYF.